Presented here are 17 T cell receptor beta chains from one specimen sequenced in a study of metastatic and nonmetastatic thyroid tumors. MiXCR was used by TCRdb to re-call the PCR reads. The profile shows roughly 57,000 clones, 20% to 25% of them singletons. Until they underwent thyroid surgery, no patient had received any treatment. Input material: blood. These receptors all stem from a female donor with papillary thyroid cancer or a benign thyroid nodule (not recorded which). Some clones in this sample may be carry-over from other donors' samples.

The sample holds many counts of this clone. The chain employs TRBV7-3 and TRBJ1-1, with D perhaps TRBD1 (6 bases). The ends were cut back, 4 bases at V and 3 bases at J, with 6 bases in the middle. Germline lookup yields CDR1 SGHTA and CDR2 FQGTGA. The CDR3 runs 12 residues. CDR3 sequence: CASSYRDTEAFF. CDR3 coding DNA: TGTGCCAGCAGCTACAGGGACACTGAAGCTTTCTTT.

At least ten counts were recorded for this clone. This sequence joins TRBV6-5 and TRBJ2-2, with D tentatively TRBD2 (5 bases). This CDR3 spans 16 amino acids. The V and J ends lost 2 bases and 2 bases respectively, with 12 bases between them. In germline, CDR1 is MNHEY, CDR2 SVGAGI. CDR3 residues: CASSYGAGVNTGELFF. CDR3 bases: TGTGCCAGCAGTTACGGCGCCGGGGTTAACACCGGGGAGCTGTTTTTT.

V and J are TRBV6-1 and TRBJ2-2, with TRBD2 as a possible D gene (5 bases). The V end lost 11 bases, the J end lost 6 bases, and 16 bases lay between the germline ends. Germline V gives CDR1 MNHNS, CDR2 SASEGT. The CDR3 has 13 amino acids. The CDR3 nucleotides are TGTGCCTCTAACAGATGGGAGTCCGGGGAGCTGTTTTTT. Translating gives CASNRWESGELFF.

Ten or more counts support this clone. This chain uses TRBV6-1 with TRBJ1-5; D might be TRBD1 (6 bases). This CDR3 has 14 residues. Germline assignment: CDR1 MNHNS and CDR2 SASEGT. V was clipped by 4 bases and J by 6 bases, with 13 bases between them. The CDR3 nucleotides are TGTGCCAGCAGTGCGGCCAGGGGCGGTCAGCCCCAGCATTTT. This translates into CASSAARGGQPQHF.

This clone occurred once. The genes are TRBV5-1 and TRBJ2-3, with TRBD2 as a possible D gene (5 bases). The germline CDR1 and CDR2 sequences are SGHRS and YFSETQ. V lost 4 bases and J 8 bases, leaving 20 bases between the germline ends. The CDR3 loop spans 15 amino acids. This chain's CDR3 is CASSTVVRAGGTQYF. CDR3 DNA sequence: TGCGCCAGCAGCACCGTCGTGAGGGCCGGAGGTACGCAGTATTTT.

This clone occurred many times. The chain employs TRBV2 and TRBJ2-2; D is perhaps TRBD1 (6 bases). The CDR3 sequence is 15 residues long. Germline loops: CDR1 SNHLY, CDR2 FYNNEI. Deletions cut 6 bases from V and 3 bases from J, with 14 bases between. CDR3 DNA: TGTGCCAGCAGACTACGACAGGACTACACCGGGGAGCTGTTTTTT. This sequence encodes CASRLRQDYTGELFF.

This clone was seen many times. No conserved phenylalanine or tryptophan is present at the end of the CDR3, so a read error is the likely explanation. The DNA is omitted, as the CDR3 cannot be located on it reliably, and the CDR3 follows TCRdb's listing. The chain couples TRBV28 to TRBJ1-1; TRBD1 was called by the table and not checked on the DNA. CDR1 MDHEN and CDR2 SYDVKM come from the germline V gene. The CDR3 is made up of 12 amino acids, end residues included. The CDR3 protein is CASSSNDRVQGL.

There are many counts of this clone. The chain combines TRBV18 with TRBJ2-7, with D perhaps TRBD1 (6 bases). Trimming cost V 6 bases and J 0 bases, with 15 bases left between them. CDR1 is KGHSH and CDR2 is LQKENI in the germline V gene. The CDR3 covers 15 residues. CDR3 protein: CASSPRGLDSYEQYF. For the CDR3, the DNA is TGTGCCAGCTCCCCGAGGGGGTTGGACTCCTACGAGCAGTACTTC.

This clone was detected many times. This chain connects TRBV2 to TRBJ1-5; 7 nucleotides match TRBD1. The CDR3 is made up of 15 amino acids. CDR1 SNHLY and CDR2 FYNNEI come from the germline V gene. The trim removed 4 bases at V and 2 bases at J, leaving 5 bases unmatched. Written as DNA, the CDR3 is TGTGCCAGCAGTGGGTCCGGACAGGGCAATCAGCCCCAGCATTTT. Its translation is CASSGSGQGNQPQHF.

This chain uses TRBV6-1 with TRBJ1-3; D unclear. The CDR3 consists of 15 residues. CDR1 MNHNS and CDR2 SASEGT come from the germline V gene. Trimming took 5 bases from V and 2 from J, leaving 13 bases between them. CDR3 DNA: TGTGCCAGCAGTAAAACTGGCAGCCCTGGAAACACCATATATTTT. It codes for CASSKTGSPGNTIYF.

The sample holds many counts of this clone. The chain uses TRBV6-1 and TRBJ2-1, with D unclear. Deletions cut 6 bases from V and 0 bases from J, with 12 bases between. Germline V lookup: CDR1 MNHNS, CDR2 SASEGT. This CDR3 spans 15 amino acids. The CDR3 coding sequence is TGTGCCAGCAGGGACCTCTACCGCTCCTACAATGAGCAGTTCTTC. Amino acids: CASRDLYRSYNEQFF.

This clone was counted at least ten times. The same CDR3 is also encoded by other DNA sequences in this sample. The chain joins TRBV28 to TRBJ2-7; TRBD2 might be the D (6 bases). The CDR3 is made up of 15 amino acids. Trimming took 8 bases from V and 0 from J, leaving 17 bases between them. The V gene's germline CDR1 is MDHEN and CDR2 SYDVKM. The CDR3 bases are TGTGCCAGCGTGCCGGGCGGAGGGGTCTCCTACGAGCAGTACTTC. This codes for CASVPGGGVSYEQYF.

At least ten counts were recorded for this clone. The chain joins TRBV18 to TRBJ2-5, with D unresolved. Germline V CDR1 and CDR2: KGHSH, LQKENI. The V gene lost 2 bases and the J gene lost 5 bases, with 15 bases spanning the gap. The CDR3 consists of 15 residues. The CDR3 region is CASSPSNGLVETQYF. The CDR3 coding sequence is TGTGCCAGCTCACCAAGTAACGGTTTGGTGGAGACCCAGTACTTC.

Many counts were recorded for this clone. J is TRBJ2-1 and V is TRBV12-5; TRBD1 agrees at 9 bases. Germline values: CDR1 LGHNT, CDR2 FRNRAP. This CDR3 is 18 amino acids long. With V trimmed by 4 bases and J by 4 bases, 14 bases remained unmatched. CDR3 residues: CASGSKPSGTGRYNEQFF. The CDR3 DNA sequence: TGTGCTAGTGGTTCAAAGCCCTCCGGGACAGGGAGGTACAATGAGCAGTTCTTC.

This clone occurred many times. The chain joins TRBV4-2 to TRBJ1-2; D might be TRBD1 (5 bases). The V gene's germline CDR1 is LGHNA and CDR2 YNFKEQ. V dropped 0 bases and J dropped 5 bases, with 10 bases sitting between them. The CDR3 is 14 amino acids. The CDR3 bases are TGTGCCAGCAGCCAAGATAGGGGAGGTTATGGCTACACCTTC. It yields the protein CASSQDRGGYGYTF.

This clone was found a few times. The chain combines TRBV6-1 with TRBJ1-3; tentative D call: TRBD1 (6 bases). This CDR3 contains 15 residues. Trimming cost V 6 bases and J 5 bases, with 17 bases left between them. CDR1 and CDR2 from the germline V gene are MNHNS and SASEGT. Written as DNA, the CDR3 is TGTGCCAGCAGCCTAATCCTGGGGGCTAGAAACACCATATATTTT. It is translated as CASSLILGARNTIYF.

This chain links TRBV6-1 with TRBJ2-7; 10 bases map to TRBD2. The junction had 12 bases not matched to a gene; V was cut back by 4 bases and J by 0 bases. This CDR3 has 18 residues. Looked up from germline, CDR1 is MNHNS and CDR2 is SASEGT. CDR3 in DNA: TGTGCCAGCAGTGCCCCAGAGGTTAGCGGGAGGTCCTCCTACGAGCAGTACTTC. This codes for CASSAPEVSGRSSYEQYF.